The present T cell receptor (beta chain) was sequenced within a study of blood T cell repertoires in COVID-19. Cohort 3 recovered donors had two negative PCRs, clearance, or symptom resolution. Per germline, CDR1 SQVTM and CDR2 ANQGSEA. This CDR3 has 13 residues. Trimming pared 1 base from V and 9 bases from J, leaving 13 bases between. The table came from immunoSEQ multiplex PCR; TCRdb's copy has only in-frame clones and leaves some out. The sample includes 250,000 to 400,000 clones, around 87% of them seen just once. V gene TRBV29-1 combines with J gene TRBJ1-5; possible D gene TRBD1, 5 bases. This receptor was taken from a woman aged 25 to 39 who had recovered from COVID-19. The sequenced material came from PBMCs or T cells enriched from blood (not recorded which). The CDR3 coding sequence is TGCAGCGTTGAAGTGGGGGGAATCGGGCCCCAGCATTTT. It translates to CSVEVGGIGPQHF. The full variable domain, its missing parts supplied by reference TRBV29-1 and TRBJ1-5, is SAVISQKPSRDICQRGTSLTIQCQVDSQVTMMFWYRQQPGQSLTLIATANQGSEATYESGFVIDKFPISRPNLTFSTLTVSNMSPEDSSIYLCSVEVGGIGPQHFGDGTRLSIL.